These 4 T cell receptor beta chains share one sample of origin, sequenced in a study of blood T cell repertoires in COVID-19. The repertoire was sequenced with immunoSEQ multiplex PCR; TCRdb's copy has only in-frame clones and lacks some. Among over 150,000 clones listed, about four fifths were seen once. The sequenced sample was PBMCs or T cells enriched from blood (not recorded which). The receptors stem from a woman aged 60 to 75 who had recovered from COVID-19.

J is TRBJ2-7 and V is TRBV6-6; 11 nucleotides line up with TRBD1. The junction had 12 bases not matched to a gene; V was cut back by 7 bases and J by 4 bases. This CDR3 is built from 16 residues. The germline V gene encodes CDR1 MNHNY and CDR2 SVGAGI (reference sequence). CDR3: CASTVATGQGGYEQYF. The CDR3 nucleotides read TGTGCCAGCACCGTCGCGACGGGACAGGGGGGGTACGAGCAGTACTTC.

This sequence joins TRBV6-4 and TRBJ1-6, with D perhaps matching TRBD1 (5 bases). The germline V gene has CDR1 MRHNA and CDR2 SNTAGT. The V end was cut by 7 bases, the J end by 7 bases, with 17 bases between. The CDR3 runs to 15 residues. The CDR3 region is CASKKTVDVNSPLHF. In nucleotides, the CDR3 is TGTGCCAGCAAAAAGACAGTGGATGTAAATTCACCCCTCCACTTT.

A few counts support this clone. The chain is built from TRBV24-1 and TRBJ1-5, with TRBD1 as a possible D gene (5 bases). Germline CDR1 KGHDR, CDR2 SFDVKD. Trimming cost V 5 bases and J 2 bases, with 18 bases left between them. The CDR3 totals 17 residues. The CDR3 loop reads CATSVGGANRGNQPQHF. Here the CDR3 DNA reads TGTGCCACCAGTGTTGGAGGGGCGAACAGAGGCAATCAGCCCCAGCATTTT.

This clone was detected ten times or more. The gene calls are TRBV21-1 and TRBJ2-3; the table names TRBD1, a call not compared with the DNA. TRBV21-1 is an annotated pseudogene. This CDR3 has 18 amino acids. CDR3 in amino acids: CASSIQLQGQDSTDTQYF. CDR3 in DNA: TGTGCCAGCAGCATTCAACTACAGGGACAGGATAGCACAGATACGCAGTATTTT.